This TCR beta chain stems from a study of identifying expanded T cells in peripheral blood (dated by TCRdb to about 2019). Study-wide context: Technical replicates were generated by sequencing separate aliquots of the same genomic DNA pool, with four replicates compared pairwise. The investigation overall reported the following: Both the number of clones called differentially abundant and the false-positive rate were significantly reduced by the beta-binomial model across all healthy-donor time intervals. The binomial model flagged around 1.2 differentially abundant clones between technical replicates, compared with 15 to 17 over roughly 2 weeks and 19 to 20 over around 4 weeks. The authors expected that over much longer intervals, such as months to years, biological variance in healthy repertoires might increase even further. In all healthy donors, the variance in clone template counts between samples taken around two weeks apart rose significantly as total template count increased.

Between the V and J ends, shortened by 3 bases and 5 bases respectively, the junction contains 13 bases. From its cysteine to its phenylalanine, the CDR3 spans 14 amino acids. Only the CDR3 region is kept as DNA, spanning 42 bases read in frame from base 1. CDR1 and CDR2 are read off the germline V gene as SNHLY and FYNNEI. The immunoSEQ Assay, which relies on bias-controlled multiplex PCR amplification of genomic DNA, was used to profile TCRbeta CDR3 regions. Under the source paper's analysis protocol: To quantify the absolute abundance of each unique TCRbeta CDR3 region, the sequences were collapsed and filtered. Differential abundance was assessed using a binomial (Fisher-equivalent) model and a beta-binomial model in which time-dependent variance fitted from healthy donors was added. Clones with fewer than 5 combined templates were excluded, and clones with Benjamini-Hochberg FDR below 0.01 were called differentially abundant. The form v = (b*log(k)+a)^2 was used to model beta-binomial variance as a function of total template count across the two samples. What TCRdb holds here is the immuneACCESS table cut down to in-frame rearrangements. Part of the clones is not present; checked against another copy, under half of the missing clones reflect an unresolved V gene, and the others are unexplained. That table furnishes V, J and clone size, whereas the DNA furnished D and trimming. The sample table records around 91,000 clones; 70% to 90% of these occur just once. The ten biggest clones cover 4% of the sample.

During the collection period, no infections or other immune events were recorded for the healthy donors. To calibrate time-dependent variance in a beta-binomial model of T-cell clone differential abundance, blood repertoires from healthy donors were used as a training cohort. The training cohort was composed of 10 or so healthy donors, 3 female and 7 male. An age range of about 29 to 65 years, with an average of roughly 40 years, was recorded for the donors. Whole blood, obtained from a commercial supplier, was collected from each healthy donor at three time points spaced approximately 13 days apart. For immunosequencing, genomic DNA was extracted from whole blood that had not been sorted. A note on this clone: Its target antigen remains unknown. Base qualities are missing; no much larger clone stands one base away.

Recombination linked TRBV2 to TRBJ2-5; no D segment can be confidently identified. The source is a person aged 18 to 75 in good health. Source material: blood. Read as DNA, the sequence is TGTGCCAGCAGTGACTCCAGCCCCGGGGAGACCCAGTACTTC. It translates to CASSDSSPGETQYF. This CDR3, with the reference TRBV2 and TRBJ2-5 proteins standing in past its ends, gives the full variable domain EPEVTQTPSHQVTQMGQEVILRCVPISNHLYFYWYRQILGQKVEFLVSFYNNEISEKSEIFDDQFSVERPDGSNFTLKIRSTKLEDSAMYFCASSDSSPGETQYFGPGTRLLVL.